This T cell receptor beta chain is from a study of CD4 T cells in relation to SARS-CoV-2 and coronaviruses. The unexposed donors gave CD4+ T cells in about 2010-2019, prior to COVID-19. Assay used: immunoSEQ multiplex PCR; TCRdb lists only in-frame clones, some missing. The profile shows approximately 70,000 clones, approximately 95% of them singletons. The length of the CDR3 is 14 residues. V gave up 5 bases and J gave up 4 bases, with 14 bases separating them. From germline, CDR1 is SGHVS and CDR2 FQNEAQ. This chain joins TRBV7-8 and TRBJ2-5; D is possibly TRBD1 (5 bases). The specimen sequenced was naive CD4+ T cells from PBMCs. Regarding subset: naive CD4+ T cells isolated by negative enrichment. This sequence originates from a human donor in good health. CDR3 DNA: TGTGCCAGCAGCCCCGAAGGGGCGATAGAGACCCAGTACTTC. Encoded protein: CASSPEGAIETQYF.